This T cell receptor beta chain originates from a study of shared clonotypes between healthy human individuals. Repertoires were generated with immunoSEQ multiplex PCR, while TCRdb's copy carries only in-frame clones and drops some. The profile covers around 2.5 million clones, with approximately 94% appearing a single time and 0.36% taken by the ten largest. Trimming shortened V by 2 bases and J by 6 bases, and 14 bases separated the two germline ends. The CDR3 has 14 amino acids. Germline CDR1 and CDR2: SGHTA and FQGTGA. The chain employs TRBV7-3 and TRBJ2-7, with a weak D call TRBD2 (5 bases). This receptor was identified in a man younger than 35 in good health. Some clones in this sample may be carry-over from other donors' samples. The sample consisted of naive CD4+ T cells from PBMCs. Documented subset: CD45RA+ positively selected. CDR3 in amino acids: CASSLSSLSGEQYF. The CDR3 bases are TGTGCCAGCAGCTTATCTTCACTGAGCGGCGAGCAGTACTTC.